This T cell receptor (beta chain) was documented in a study of human T cells and chemical hapten exposure. Germline CDR1 is MNHEY and CDR2 is SVGAGI. V was clipped by 0 bases and J by 7 bases, with 13 bases between them. The CDR3 consists of 16 residues. Indicated time point: pre-sensitization, week 0. Sample treatment: therapeutic diphenylcyclopropenone sensitization with weekly scalp DPC. MiXCR was run by TCRdb on the RACE reads, yielding one entry per CDR3 protein. The sample records about 350,000 distinct CDR3 sequences, 5% to 6.5% being singletons. The chain couples TRBV6-5 to TRBJ1-6; weak D call: TRBD1 (5 bases). The clonotype originates from a woman between 18 and 29 years old with alopecia areata. Some clones in this sample may be carry-over from other donors' samples. Here the sequenced sample was whole blood, taken in connection with sensitization to the hapten diphenylcyclopropenone (DPC). As DNA, the CDR3 is TGTGCCAGCAGTTACTCGTCACAGGCTGGGAATTCACCCCTCCACTTT. Translating gives CASSYSSQAGNSPLHF.